Listed here are 18 T cell receptor beta chains from one sample, sequenced in a study of blood T cell repertoires in COVID-19. TCRdb's copy holds only in-frame clones and misses some; the assay was immunoSEQ multiplex PCR. The data show around 110,000 clones, roughly 79% seen once. Sequenced: peripheral blood. The source of these receptors is a man between 65 and 85 years old with active or convalescent COVID-19.

The chain is built from TRBV11-3 and TRBJ2-3; the match to TRBD1 covers 8 bases. Germline V CDR1 and CDR2: SGHNT, YENEEA. V dropped 6 bases and J dropped 1; count of bases not matched to a gene: 6. The CDR3 runs to 15 residues. The CDR3 region is CASSHRGQGTDTQYF. For the CDR3, the DNA is TGTGCCAGCAGTCACCGGGGACAGGGCACAGATACGCAGTATTTT.

This clone was picked up a small number of times. V is TRBV6-6 and J is TRBJ1-1; maybe TRBD1 (6 bases). CDR3 length: 16 residues. The ends were cut back, 6 bases at V and 0 bases at J, with 17 bases in the middle. Germline V CDR1 and CDR2: MNHNY, SVGAGI (reference sequence). The CDR3 protein is CASSPPTGQMNTEAFF. CDR3 bases: TGTGCCAGCAGCCCGCCGACGGGACAAATGAACACTGAAGCTTTCTTT.

The chain joins TRBV14 to TRBJ2-1; 9 bases agree with TRBD2. The germline V gene encodes CDR1 SGHDN and CDR2 FVKESK. V dropped 4 bases and J dropped 5; count of bases not matched to a gene: 9. CDR3 size: 16 residues. As DNA, the CDR3 is TGTGCCAGCAGCCTTCCTCCGGGACTAGCTCACAATGAGCAGTTCTTC. It encodes CASSLPPGLAHNEQFF.

This chain links TRBV23-1 with TRBJ2-7, with D hard to call. TRBV23-1 is filed as an ORF, its function uncertain. CDR3 length equals 13 residues. V was shortened by 4 bases and J by 6 bases, with 13 bases between the two germline ends. CDR3 sequence: CASSPLPSCEQYF. CDR3 nucleotide sequence: TGCGCCAGCAGTCCCCTGCCGAGTTGCGAGCAGTACTTC.

The chain employs TRBV11-2 and TRBJ2-7; 8 bases agree with TRBD1. Germline assignment: CDR1 SGHAT and CDR2 FQNNGV. This CDR3 comprises 15 residues. With V trimmed by 4 bases and J by 7 bases, 12 bases remained unmatched. The CDR3 sequence: CASSSPGQGAREQYF. The CDR3, as DNA: TGTGCCAGCAGCTCCCCCGGGCAGGGGGCGAGGGAGCAGTACTTC.

The chain uses TRBV7-2 and TRBJ2-1; TRBD2 matches at 9 bases. Germline CDR1 SGHTA, CDR2 FQGNSA. The V gene end was trimmed by 2 bases and the J gene end by 3 bases; junction bases not matched to a gene: 11. The CDR3 covers 18 residues. The CDR3 nucleotides are TGTGCCAGCAGCTTAAGGGGGGTTAGCGGGAGTAGCTACAATGAGCAGTTCTTC. Amino acids: CASSLRGVSGSSYNEQFF.

The V and J genes are TRBV4-1 and TRBJ2-5, with a possible D match to TRBD2 (6 bases). This CDR3 region has 14 residues. Germline values: CDR1 MGHRA, CDR2 YSYEKL. V lost 1 base, J lost 4 bases, and 10 bases lay in between. This chain's CDR3 is CASSQAGGSETQYF. CDR3 in DNA: TGCGCCAGCAGCCAAGCTGGAGGGTCAGAGACCCAGTACTTC.

This clone showed up just a few times. The V and J genes are TRBV30 and TRBJ1-1; no clear D. V lost 4 bases and J lost 4, with 19 bases in between. There are 15 residues in the CDR3. The germline V gene encodes CDR1 GTSNPN and CDR2 SVGIG (reference sequence). The CDR3 spells CAWTSGFGVGTEAFF. In DNA, the CDR3 is TGTGCCTGGACCTCCGGGTTCGGGGTTGGCACTGAAGCTTTCTTT. Filled out from reference TRBV30 and TRBJ1-1, the complete variable domain reads SQTIHQWPATLVQPVGSPLSLECTVEGTSNPNLYWYRQAAGRGLQLLFYSVGIGQISSEVPQNLSASRPQDRQFILSSKKLLLSDSGFYLCAWTSGFGVGTEAFFGQGTRLTVV.

The chain links TRBV7-8 to TRBJ1-2; D is unresolved. This CDR3 is 14 amino acids long. Germline CDR1 and CDR2: SGHVS and FQNEAQ. With 2 bases removed from V and 5 bases from J, the gap between germline ends came to 12 bases. The chain's CDR3 is CASSLRETDYGYTF. CDR3 sequence (DNA): TGTGCCAGCAGCTTAAGGGAGACGGATTATGGCTACACCTTC.

The chain combines TRBV19 with TRBJ1-1; D unresolved. Trimming stripped 7 bases from V and 2 bases from J, with 11 bases between. The CDR3 consists of 13 residues. Germline assignment: CDR1 LNHDA and CDR2 SQIVND (reference sequence). The CDR3 sequence: CASNLAINTEAFF. The CDR3 nucleotides are TGTGCCAGTAATTTGGCCATAAACACTGAAGCTTTCTTT.

This chain uses TRBV4-2 with TRBJ2-3; the match to TRBD2 covers 16 bases. The CDR3 length is 17 residues. The germline gives CDR1 LGHNA, CDR2 YNFKEQ. The ends lost 1 base at V and 5 bases at J; junction bases unmatched: 3. The CDR3 nucleotides are TGTGCCAGCAGCCAAGGGGGACTAGCGGGAGGGTTAGATACGCAGTATTTT. Its translation is CASSQGGLAGGLDTQYF.

In this sample, this clone turned up a few times. V usage is TRBV29-1 and J usage is TRBJ2-1; 11 bases are shared with TRBD1. This CDR3 has 14 residues. Per germline, CDR1 SQVTM and CDR2 ANQGSEA. The V segment lost 6 bases and the J segment 7 bases; nucleotides outside the gene matches: 8. CDR3 region: CSVAGQGAWNEQFF. The CDR3 nucleotides are TGCAGCGTAGCAGGACAGGGGGCTTGGAATGAGCAGTTCTTC.

This chain uses TRBV29-1 with TRBJ1-2; D remains ambiguous. This CDR3 is built from 13 residues. Germline-derived CDR1 and CDR2 are SQVTM and ANQGSEA. V gave up 3 bases and J gave up 4 bases, with 12 bases separating them. The DNA for the CDR3 is TGCAGCGTTGACCCTGGAGTTATCTATGGCTACACCTTC. This encodes CSVDPGVIYGYTF.

This clone has only a few counts. The chain is built from TRBV11-2 and TRBJ2-7; TRBD1 agrees at 8 bases. The CDR3 runs 16 residues. V lost 4 bases and J lost 3; bases outside the gene matches: 11. Germline loops: CDR1 SGHAT, CDR2 FQNNGV. The CDR3 nucleotides are TGTGCCAGCAGCTCAAGGACGGCCGGGACAGGCTACGAGCAGTACTTC. Residues: CASSSRTAGTGYEQYF.

CDR3 sequence (DNA): TGTGCCAGCACCTGGGACAGGGGGGGCCAGTACTTC. This codes for CASTWDRGGQYF. The chain links TRBV2 to TRBJ2-5; 11 positions agree with TRBD1. With 7 bases clipped from V and 10 bases from J, the junction kept 5 bases outside the gene matches. The CDR3 contains 12 residues. CDR1 is SNHLY and CDR2 is FYNNEI in the germline V gene. Looking up the rest from reference TRBV2 and TRBJ2-5 gives the full variable domain: EPEVTQTPSHQVTQMGQEVILRCVPISNHLYFYWYRQILGQKVEFLVSFYNNEISEKSEIFDDQFSVERPDGSNFTLKIRSTKLEDSAMYFCASTWDRGGQYFGPGTRLLVL.

The chain carries TRBV6-6 and TRBJ1-3; no clear D. Deletions cut 6 bases from V and 0 bases from J, with 12 bases between. Germline CDR1 reads MNHNY; CDR2 reads SVGAGI (reference sequence). The CDR3 consists of 15 residues. CDR3 protein: CASSTGLYSGNTIYF. The CDR3 DNA sequence: TGTGCCAGCAGCACCGGACTGTACTCTGGAAACACCATATATTTT.

The chain carries TRBV7-3 and TRBJ2-1; possible D gene TRBD2, 5 bases. Trimming took off 2 bases at V and 4 bases at J, with 12 bases between the two ends. The CDR3 contains 15 residues. Germline assignment: CDR1 SGHTA and CDR2 FQGTGA. This chain's CDR3 is CASSLGGSQYNEQFF. For the CDR3, the DNA is TGTGCCAGCAGCTTAGGCGGGTCCCAGTACAATGAGCAGTTCTTC.

The chain carries TRBV10-2 and TRBJ1-5, with 9 bases lining up with TRBD1. CDR3 length: 13 residues. V shed 6 bases, J shed 7 bases, and the junction held 4 bases outside the gene matches. Germline CDR1 and CDR2: WSHSY and SAAADI. CDR3 sequence (DNA): TGCGCCAGCAGCACGGGACAGGGACAGCCCCAGCATTTT. This translates into CASSTGQGQPQHF.